This T cell receptor beta chain was captured by sequencing in a study of blood T cell repertoires in COVID-19. Study in general: In each case, the material was cDNA or gDNA derived from T cells, B-cell-depleted T cells, or PBMCs.

This clone occurred once. Here immunoSEQ multiplex PCR was the method, and the copy in TCRdb shows in-frame clones only, minus some. There are fewer than 200,000 clones in the sample; approximately 90% occur only once, and less than 5% lies in the top ten. V lost 1 base and J lost 3, with 16 bases in between. Looked up from germline, CDR1 is SNHLY and CDR2 is FYNNEI. The CDR3 consists of 16 residues. This receptor was taken from a woman between 55 and 75 years old who had recovered from COVID-19. The sequenced material came from peripheral blood. This chain uses TRBV2 with TRBJ2-7, with D maybe TRBD2 (7 bases). The CDR3 DNA follows: TGTGCCAGCAGTGAAGTGGGCGGGAGAGGGGGCTACGAGCAGTACTTC. It yields the protein CASSEVGGRGGYEQYF.